This T cell receptor beta chain was recovered during a study of OX40 agonist ivuxolimab in advanced cancers. Study results and limitations: No determination was made of the antigen specificity of the expanded peripheral T cells.

A word on this clone: Its antigen is unknown.

Autoimmune disease history or systemic immunosuppression excluded patients. With baseline, cycle 4 day 1, and cycle 7 day 1 as timepoints, blood was sampled. Germline-derived CDR1 and CDR2 are MDHEN and SYDVKM. The junction had 6 bases not matched to a gene; V was cut back by 6 bases and J by 3 bases. CDR3 size: 15 residues. Method: immunoSEQ multiplex PCR; TCRdb's copy keeps in-frame clones and lacks some. This table has tens of thousands of clones, around 85% appearing once. The chain joins TRBV28 to TRBJ2-1, with 9 nucleotides matching TRBD2. The sequence came from an adult with an advanced solid tumor such as melanoma, head and neck, liver or kidney cancer. Here the sequenced sample was CD4+ or CD8+ T cells sorted from blood, taken in a trial of the OX40 agonist ivuxolimab. CDR3 sequence: CASRSGTSYYNEQFF. In nucleotides, the CDR3 is TGTGCCAGCAGGTCCGGGACTAGCTACTACAATGAGCAGTTCTTC.